These T cell receptor beta chains were read from a single sample in a study of beta chain features in type 1 diabetes. Clones were read by immunoSEQ multiplex PCR, and TCRdb kept only the in-frame ones, dropping some. The sample contains about 13,000 clones, about 42% of which appear only once. The sequencing sample was made of stem cell memory CD4+ T cells from blood. Receptors were obtained from a man younger than 30 in good health. The CDR3 runs from the conserved cysteine through the conserved F or W. Each record gives: D gene, J gene, clone size, V gene, CDR3 DNA, CDR3 protein. D genes are given only for firm matches. Clone size appears in some rows only: once, few, many, or a class for an expanded clone.

D: .; J: TRBJ2-3; size: .; V: TRBV11-2; DNA: TGTGCCAGCAGCCGGAGGCGGCTGGATACGCAGTATTTT; CDR3: CASSRRRLDTQYF
D: .; J: TRBJ2-3; size: .; V: TRBV4-3; DNA: TGCGCCAGCAGCACAGGCAGAGGAGGCACAGATACGCAGTATTTT; CDR3: CASSTGRGGTDTQYF
D: .; J: TRBJ2-1; size: .; V: TRBV10-3; DNA: TGTGCCATCACTGGGGGGGGGCATTGGGATGAGCAGTTCTTC; CDR3: CAITGGGHWDEQFF
D: .; J: TRBJ1-3; size: .; V: TRBV18; DNA: TGTGCCAGCTCACCATCCGCGACACGCTCTGGAAACACCATATATTTT; CDR3: CASSPSATRSGNTIYF
D: .; J: TRBJ2-2; size: .; V: TRBV7-6; DNA: TGTGCCAGCAGCTTATCAACGGGGGTCACCGGGGAGCTGTTTTTT; CDR3: CASSLSTGVTGELFF
D: .; J: TRBJ2-7; size: few; V: TRBV7-9; DNA: TGTGCCAGCAGCTTACTACAGTCGTCGAGCTCCTACGAGCAGTACTTC; CDR3: CASSLLQSSSSYEQYF
D: TRBD1; J: TRBJ2-5; size: few; V: TRBV5-1; DNA: TGCGCCAGCAGCTTGGGACAGGGAAAAGAGACCCAGTACTTC; CDR3: CASSLGQGKETQYF
D: .; J: TRBJ2-7; size: few; V: TRBV30; DNA: TGTGCCTGGACTCCCGGGGGCGAGCAGTACTTC; CDR3: CAWTPGGEQYF
D: .; J: TRBJ2-7; size: few; V: TRBV7-7; DNA: TGTGCCAGCAGCCCGAACCTACAGGCCTACGAGCAGTACTTC; CDR3: CASSPNLQAYEQYF
D: .; J: TRBJ2-3; size: few; V: TRBV7-2; DNA: TGTGCCAGCAGCTTAGGCGCAGATACGCAGTATTTT; CDR3: CASSLGADTQYF
D: TRBD1; J: TRBJ1-5; size: few; V: TRBV6-6; DNA: TGTGCCAGCAGTCCAGGGGGGCTAGTCAATCAGCCCCAGCATTTT; CDR3: CASSPGGLVNQPQHF
D: TRBD1; J: TRBJ1-6; size: .; V: TRBV6-6; DNA: TGTGCCAGCAGACGCAAACCCGGGACAGGGGGTTCACCCCTCCACTTT; CDR3: CASRRKPGTGGSPLHF
D: .; J: TRBJ1-2; size: few; V: TRBV19; DNA: TGTGCCAGTAGTGGCCGCCGGGGTGGAGGCGATGGCTACACCTTC; CDR3: CASSGRRGGGDGYTF
D: .; J: TRBJ2-1; size: .; V: TRBV19; DNA: TGTGCCAGTAGTATGTCCCTTCTCCATGAGCAGTTCTTC; CDR3: CASSMSLLHEQFF
D: TRBD1; J: TRBJ1-4; size: .; V: TRBV4-3; DNA: TGCGCCAGCAGCCCCAGGGGGCCTCAGGCTAATGAAAAACTGTTTTTT; CDR3: CASSPRGPQANEKLFF